Following are 2 T cell receptor beta chains from one sample sequenced in a study of tissue T cells after allogeneic stem cell transplantation. Sequenced by immunoSEQ multiplex PCR; TCRdb stores in-frame clones only, minus some. The table shows more than 9,000 clones, with around 70% occurring only once. Specimen: tissue from the right colon, collected at autopsy. The receptors were sampled from a woman between 18 and 50 years old with breast cancer.

The chain links TRBV18 to TRBJ1-1, with a tentative D call TRBD1 (6 bases). The V end was cut by 0 bases, the J end by 3 bases, with 11 bases between. Germline lookup yields CDR1 KGHSH and CDR2 LQKENI. The CDR3 has 15 amino acids. CDR3 in amino acids: CASSPPWGADTEAFF. The CDR3 DNA sequence: TGTGCCAGCTCACCACCGTGGGGGGCTGACACTGAAGCTTTCTTT.

V gene TRBV21-1 combines with J gene TRBJ2-3; the D call in the table, TRBD2, was not verified against the DNA. TRBV21-1 is labeled a pseudogene. The CDR3 spans 16 residues. The CDR3 nucleotides are TGTGCCAGCAGCAAAGTAAGAGCGGGAGACACAGATACGCAGTATTTT. Protein product: CASSKVRAGDTDTQYF.